This TCR beta chain was retrieved from a study of immune characterization of retroperitoneal liposarcoma. Each CDR3 protein is one row after TCRdb ran MiXCR on the PCR reads. The repertoire holds about 10,000 distinct CDR3 sequences, with less than 30% as singletons. This clonotype showed up just a few times. The source is a male donor with retroperitoneal liposarcoma. The sequencing input was tumor tissue.

CDR3 amino acids: CASSRGPSENTEAFF. CDR3 nucleotide sequence: TGCGCCAGCAGCCGAGGACCTTCGGAAAACACTGAAGCTTTCTTT. The genes are TRBV4-1 and TRBJ1-1; unclear D gene. The germline V and J ends were trimmed by 4 bases and 2 bases, with 14 bases remaining between them. In germline, CDR1 is MGHRA, CDR2 YSYEKL. This CDR3 spans 15 amino acids.